The 8 T cell receptor beta chains presented below share a single source sample, sequenced in a study of cytomegalovirus exposure and HLA in healthy donors listed by TCRdb under 2017. The receptor library was made with the immunoSEQ multiplex PCR assay. A mixture of 60 forward primers for TCR Vbeta segments and 13 reverse primers for TCR Jbeta segments was used in the multiplex PCR. The source is immuneACCESS, and TCRdb retained only in-frame sequences with V and J called. Part of the clones is not carried over; for the studies checked, unresolved V genes explain less than half of this, and the remainder is unexplained. This sample is represented by hundreds of thousands of clones; roughly 70% of them were singletons. The ten most abundant clones make up 2% to 2.5% of the sample. Specimen: PBMCs. The receptors come from a female donor in good health and CMV-seronegative.

This clone has only a few counts. This sequence joins TRBV2 and TRBJ2-7, with TRBD1 matching 9 bases. The CDR3 extends over 15 amino acids. CDR1 and CDR2 (germline): SNHLY, FYNNEI. V trimming: 4 bases; J trimming: 7 bases; junction bases outside the gene matches: 11. Here the CDR3 DNA reads TGTGCCAGCAGTGTAACAGGGGGCGCGCGTGAAGAGCAGTACTTC. The encoded protein is CASSVTGGAREEQYF.

V is TRBV4-1 and J is TRBJ2-1, with D tentatively TRBD2 (6 bases). V shed 1 base and J shed 1 base, with 14 bases lying between them. The CDR3 totals 17 residues. The germline CDR1 and CDR2 sequences are MGHRA and YSYEKL. The CDR3 DNA sequence: TGCGCCAGCAGCCAAGCAGGCGGGGTGACTTCCTACAATGAGCAGTTCTTC. Protein sequence: CASSQAGGVTSYNEQFF.

This chain joins TRBV7-9 and TRBJ1-2; D unresolved. The V and J ends lost 1 base and 3 bases respectively, with 15 bases between them. This CDR3 is built from 16 residues. Germline V gene lookup returns CDR1 SEHNR and CDR2 FQNEAQ (reference sequence). The CDR3 nucleotides read TGTGCCAGCAGCTTAGGGTACAGCCCAGCTGACTATGGCTACACCTTC. Protein sequence: CASSLGYSPADYGYTF.

This clone appeared a few times. The chain links TRBV5-1 to TRBJ2-4, with D unclear. Germline lookup yields CDR1 SGHRS and CDR2 YFSETQ. V was clipped by 0 bases and J by 7 bases, with 8 bases between them. The CDR3 has 13 amino acids. CDR3 loop: CASSLGPGNIQYF. The CDR3 DNA reads TGCGCCAGCAGCTTGGGCCCCGGGAACATTCAGTACTTC.

This sequence joins TRBV4-1 and TRBJ2-7; a weak D match, TRBD2 (7 bases). V gave up 4 bases and J gave up 3 bases, with 16 bases separating them. CDR1 is MGHRA, CDR2 YSYEKL, per germline. CDR3 length: 15 residues. The DNA for the CDR3 is TGCGCCAGCAGCCCACATAGGGGGGGACTCTACGAGCAGTACTTC. This gives the protein CASSPHRGGLYEQYF.

The chain links TRBV6-5 to TRBJ2-7; 10 bases fit TRBD1. CDR1 is MNHEY and CDR2 is SVGAGI in the germline V gene. The CDR3 has 14 residues. The J segment lost 3 bases and the V segment lost 5 bases, leaving 4 bases of the junction unmatched. DNA of the CDR3: TGTGCCAGCAGTGAGGGACAGGGGTTCTACGAGCAGTACTTC. Amino acids: CASSEGQGFYEQYF.

The chain couples TRBV28 to TRBJ2-6, with D uncertain. The CDR3 runs to 15 residues. Germline CDR1 and CDR2: MDHEN and SYDVKM. The V end was cut by 4 bases, the J end by 2 bases, with 9 bases between. The CDR3 here is CASSSSGAGANVLTF. CDR3 DNA: TGTGCCAGCAGTTCATCAGGTGCTGGGGCCAACGTCCTGACTTTC. The full variable domain, rest sourced from reference TRBV28 and TRBJ2-6, is DVKVTQSSRYLVKRTGEKVFLECVQDMDHENMFWYRQDPGLGLRLIYFSYDVKMKEKGDIPEGYSVSREKKERFSLILESASTNQTSMYLCASSSSGAGANVLTFGAGSRLTVL.

The rearrangement joins TRBV5-4 to TRBJ2-2, with 13 bases identical to TRBD2. CDR1 SGHNT and CDR2 YYREEE come from the germline V gene (reference sequence). The CDR3 length is 18 residues. The trim removed 4 bases at V and 2 bases at J, leaving 8 bases unmatched. CDR3 protein: CASSPGTSGTKNTGELFF. CDR3 coding DNA: TGTGCCAGCAGCCCCGGGACTAGCGGGACAAAAAACACCGGGGAGCTGTTTTTT. The full variable domain, its missing parts supplied by reference TRBV5-4 and TRBJ2-2, is ETGVTQSPTHLIKTRGQQVTLRCSSQSGHNTVSWYQQALGQGPQFIFQYYREEENGRGNFPPRFSGLQFPNYSSELNVNALELDDSALYLCASSPGTSGTKNTGELFFGEGSRLTVL.